This T cell receptor (beta chain) was retrieved from a study of blood T cell repertoires in COVID-19. Overall study context: T cells, B-cell-depleted T cells, or PBMCs supplied cDNA or gDNA.

TCRdb keeps only in-frame clones here, not all; method: immunoSEQ multiplex PCR. The sample holds 150,000 to 200,000 clones; over 80% are singletons and the top ten take 2.5% to 3.5%. Sequencing was carried out using peripheral blood. The source is a woman aged 55-75 years with acute or convalescent COVID-19.

CDR3 nucleotides: TGTGCCAGCAGCCACGGGGGGGAAGGTTCTGGGGAGACCCAGTACTTC. Its protein product is CASSHGGEGSGETQYF. The chain recombines TRBV7-6 with TRBJ2-5; TRBD2 agrees at 8 bases. This CDR3 contains 16 residues. The V gene's germline CDR1 is SGHVS and CDR2 FNYEAQ. V dropped 5 bases and J dropped 5; count of bases not matched to a gene: 13.